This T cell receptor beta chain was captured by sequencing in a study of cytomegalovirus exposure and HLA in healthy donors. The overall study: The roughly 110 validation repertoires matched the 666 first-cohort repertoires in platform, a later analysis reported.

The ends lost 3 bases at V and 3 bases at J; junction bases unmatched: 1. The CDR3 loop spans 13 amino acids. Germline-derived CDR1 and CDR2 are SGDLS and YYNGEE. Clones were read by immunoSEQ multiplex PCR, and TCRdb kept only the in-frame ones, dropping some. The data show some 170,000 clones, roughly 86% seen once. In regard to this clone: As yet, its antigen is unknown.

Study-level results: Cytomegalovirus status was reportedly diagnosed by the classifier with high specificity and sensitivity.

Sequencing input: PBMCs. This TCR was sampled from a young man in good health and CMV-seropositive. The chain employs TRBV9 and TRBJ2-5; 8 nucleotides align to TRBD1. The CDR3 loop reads CASSGGQEETQYF. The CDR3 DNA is TGTGCCAGCAGCGGGGGACAGGAAGAGACCCAGTACTTC.